The 28 T cell receptor beta chains presented below share a single source sample, sequenced in a study of spatial heterogeneity in lung cancer. TCRdb analysed the 5' RACE reads with MiXCR anew, one entry per CDR3 protein. The repertoire holds about 3,200 distinct CDR3 sequences, 16% seen once, with 84% in the top ten. Time point meaning: sample taken at primary tumor resection. Without sorting, whole RNA was sequenced from tumor, nontumor lung or frozen PBMC. The specimen was PBMCs, collected at surgery. The receptors originated from a female donor with early-stage non-small cell lung cancer.

This clonotype was seen ten or more times. The V and J genes are TRBV27 and TRBJ2-1; D possibly corresponds to TRBD1 (6 bases). The CDR3 is 15 residues long. Trimming cost V 0 bases and J 3 bases, with 9 bases left between them. The V gene's germline CDR1 is MNHEY and CDR2 SMNVEV (reference sequence). This CDR3 reads CASSLSLGGYNEQFF. The CDR3 DNA reads as TGTGCCAGCAGTTTATCCCTAGGGGGCTACAATGAGCAGTTCTTC.

This clonotype was counted many times. The rearrangement links TRBV27 to TRBJ2-7; D may be TRBD2 (5 bases). Per the germline V gene, CDR1 is MNHEY and CDR2 is SMNVEV (reference sequence). The V end was cut by 7 bases, the J end by 6 bases, with 19 bases between. CDR3 length: 14 residues. CDR3 region: CASKETSGYIEQYF. In nucleotides, the CDR3 is TGTGCCAGCAAGGAGACCTCGGGATATATCGAGCAGTACTTC.

This clonotype has only a few counts. V gene TRBV9 combines with J gene TRBJ1-2, with D perhaps matching TRBD1 (6 bases). Germline V lookup: CDR1 SGDLS, CDR2 YYNGEE. The CDR3 loop spans 15 amino acids. V lost 2 bases, J lost 6 bases, and 17 bases lay in between. The CDR3 sequence: CASSVAQGGGDGYTF. Written as DNA, the CDR3 is TGTGCCAGCAGCGTGGCACAGGGAGGAGGGGATGGCTACACCTTC. Full variable domain (outside the CDR3, taken from reference TRBV9 and TRBJ1-2): DSGVTQTPKHLITATGQRVTLRCSPRSGDLSVYWYQQSLDQGLQFLIQYYNGEERAKGNILERFSAQQFPDLHSELNLSSLELGDSALYFCASSVAQGGGDGYTFGSGTRLTVV.

This clonotype was counted ten times or more. This chain joins TRBV6-1 and TRBJ2-1, with D hard to call. The CDR3 is 10 residues long. Per germline, CDR1 MNHNS and CDR2 SASEGT. With 8 bases removed from V and 9 bases from J, the gap between germline ends came to 8 bases. The CDR3, as DNA: TGTGCCAGCCTGCTGGGTGAGCAGTTCTTC. Its translation is CASLLGEQFF.

This clonotype was counted ten times or more. The J gene is TRBJ2-1, the V gene TRBV6-2 or TRBV6-3; 8 bases match TRBD1. The junction had 4 bases not matched to a gene; V was cut back by 5 bases and J by 4 bases. The length of the CDR3 is 14 residues. CDR1 MNHEY and CDR2 SVGEGT come from the germline V gene. The CDR3 protein is CASSRQGSYNEQFF. The CDR3 DNA sequence: TGTGCCAGCAGTCGACAGGGGAGTTACAATGAGCAGTTCTTC.

Ten or more counts support this clonotype. The J gene is TRBJ1-1, the V gene TRBV29-1, with TRBD1 matching 11 bases. Trimming removed 7 bases from V and 5 bases from J; junction bases left unmatched: 9. CDR1 and CDR2 from the germline V gene are SQVTM and ANQGSEA. This CDR3 is built from 14 residues. CDR3 region: CSGYGQGAGTEAFF. For the CDR3, the DNA is TGCAGCGGATACGGACAGGGGGCAGGTACTGAAGCTTTCTTT.

This clonotype showed up many times. This chain joins TRBV5-6 and TRBJ2-1; the match to TRBD2 covers 7 bases. This CDR3 is 15 amino acids long. V was clipped by 1 base and J by 0 bases; unmatched bases: 1. Germline values: CDR1 SGHDT, CDR2 YYEEEE. In nucleotides, the CDR3 is TGTGCCAGCAGCTTGCGGGAGGCCTCCTACAATGAGCAGTTCTTC. Residues: CASSLREASYNEQFF.

Ten or more counts support this clonotype. Here the CDR3 reads CASSQAGRSYEQYF. In DNA form, the CDR3 reads TGTGCCAGCAGCCAAGCGGGGAGGTCCTACGAGCAGTACTTC. The chain joins TRBV14 to TRBJ2-7; D might be TRBD2 (6 bases). Trimming took off 1 base at V and 1 base at J, with 8 bases between the two ends. In germline, CDR1 is SGHDN, CDR2 FVKESK. This CDR3 is 14 amino acids long.

Ten or more counts support this clonotype. The V call is TRBV29-1, the J call TRBJ2-1; D is ambiguous. V lost 2 bases to trimming and J lost 3 bases, with 17 bases between them. The CDR3 is 16 amino acids. Germline lookup yields CDR1 SQVTM and CDR2 ANQGSEA. The DNA for the CDR3 is TGCAGCGTTGAAAGGAAGGGCTCCCTCAACTACAATGAGCAGTTCTTC. Encoded protein: CSVERKGSLNYNEQFF.

In this sample, this clonotype turned up many times. DNA for the CDR3: TGTGCCACCAGTGACCCGGTGCGGGCAACAGATACGCAGTATTTT. Protein product: CATSDPVRATDTQYF. V gene TRBV24-1 combines with J gene TRBJ2-3; tentatively, D is TRBD2 (5 bases). V was shortened by 4 bases and J by 3 bases, with 13 bases between the two germline ends. The CDR3 extends over 15 amino acids. CDR1 is KGHDR, CDR2 SFDVKD, per germline.

Comments on this clonotype: Being one base from a much bigger clone, this may be a read error. The V call is TRBV7-9, the J call TRBJ1-1; D possibly corresponds to TRBD1 (5 bases). Germline V lookup: CDR1 SEHNR, CDR2 FQNEAQ (reference sequence). The germline V and J ends were trimmed by 7 bases and 11 bases, with 20 bases remaining between them. The CDR3 runs to 13 residues. CDR3 region: CASIPTDRLDAFF. The CDR3 coding sequence is TGTGCCAGCATCCCCACAGACAGACTTGATGCTTTCTTT.

J is TRBJ1-1 and V is TRBV5-1, with D possibly matching TRBD1 (5 bases). CDR3 length: 13 amino acids. V was pared by 3 bases and J by 5 bases, with 11 bases between. Germline V lookup: CDR1 SGHRS, CDR2 YFSETQ. CDR3 loop: CASSWSRGTEAFF. Written as DNA, the CDR3 is TGCGCCAGCAGCTGGAGTAGGGGAACTGAAGCTTTCTTT.

This chain connects TRBV5-6 to TRBJ2-1; possibly TRBD2 for D (6 bases). Germline V CDR1 and CDR2: SGHDT, YYEEEE. The CDR3 extends over 15 amino acids. Trimming stripped 2 bases from V and 4 bases from J, with 13 bases between. The CDR3 reads CASSFPAGGYNEQFF. CDR3 in DNA: TGTGCCAGCAGCTTCCCAGCGGGCGGATACAATGAGCAGTTCTTC.

This clonotype has at least ten counts. This sequence joins TRBV7-9 and TRBJ1-2; no clear D gene. The CDR3 length is 12 residues. Trimming cost V 2 bases and J 8 bases, with 9 bases left between them. CDR1 is SEHNR, CDR2 FQNEAQ, per germline (reference sequence). CDR3 amino acids: CASSLLGSGYTF. For the CDR3, the DNA is TGTGCCAGCAGCTTATTGGGGAGCGGCTACACCTTC. Drawing the rest from reference TRBV7-9 and TRBJ1-2, the complete variable domain is DTGVSQNPRHKITKRGQNVTFRCDPISEHNRLYWYRQTLGQGPEFLTYFQNEAQLEKSRLLSDRFSAERPKGSFSTLEIQRTEQGDSAMYLCASSLLGSGYTFGSGTRLTVV.

This clonotype was seen at least ten times. The chain recombines TRBV5-1 with TRBJ1-4, with D hard to call. Trimming removed 3 bases at V and 6 bases at J, with 12 bases between. CDR1 and CDR2 from the germline V gene are SGHRS and YFSETQ. This CDR3 is 14 amino acids long. CDR3 residues: CASSSGLHDEKLFF. CDR3 nucleotides: TGCGCCAGCAGCTCCGGGCTACACGATGAAAAACTGTTTTTT.

This clonotype is deemed medium-sized. The rearrangement joins TRBV6-6 to TRBJ2-3; D uncertain. Germline V lookup: CDR1 MNHNY, CDR2 SVGAGI (reference sequence). Trimming shortened V by 8 bases and J by 9 bases, and 15 bases separated the two germline ends. The CDR3 is 12 residues long. CDR3 sequence reads: CASHRMRGTQYF. The CDR3 coding sequence is TGTGCCAGCCACCGAATGCGAGGAACGCAGTATTTT.

Sample share makes this clonotype medium-sized. The chain links TRBV7-9 to TRBJ2-7; 8 bases align to TRBD2. Germline values: CDR1 SEHNR, CDR2 FQNEAQ (reference sequence). The CDR3 runs 15 residues. The V segment lost 6 bases and the J segment 3 bases; nucleotides outside the gene matches: 10. CDR3 DNA: TGTGCCAGCAGTCACGGGAGGGATTTTGTCTACGAGCAGTACTTC. Translated: CASSHGRDFVYEQYF. The whole variable domain, remainder taken from reference TRBV7-9 and TRBJ2-7, is DTGVSQNPRHKITKRGQNVTFRCDPISEHNRLYWYRQTLGQGPEFLTYFQNEAQLEKSRLLSDRFSAERPKGSFSTLEIQRTEQGDSAMYLCASSHGRDFVYEQYFGPGTRLTVT.

At least ten counts were recorded for this clonotype. The gene calls are TRBV7-2 and TRBJ2-2; TRBD1 matches 7 bases. The germline CDR1 and CDR2 sequences are SGHTA and FQGNSA. The CDR3 consists of 14 residues. J was trimmed by 5 bases and V by 1 base; bases with no gene match: 1. This CDR3 is CASSLGQGTGELFF. The CDR3 DNA reads TGTGCCAGCAGCTTAGGACAGGGAACCGGGGAGCTGTTTTTT.

This clonotype was seen repeatedly, ten times or more. The chain employs TRBV28 and TRBJ2-1, with TRBD2 identical over 8 bases. CDR3 size: 16 residues. CDR1 MDHEN and CDR2 SYDVKM come from the germline V gene. V gave up 3 bases and J gave up 8 bases; unmatched junction bases: 12. The CDR3 is CASSFPEREMRYEQFF. In DNA, the CDR3 is TGTGCCAGCAGTTTCCCGGAGCGGGAGATGAGGTATGAGCAGTTCTTC.

At least ten counts were recorded for this clonotype. This chain connects TRBV30 to TRBJ2-7; D is ambiguous. This CDR3 spans 13 amino acids. The germline V gene has CDR1 GTSNPN and CDR2 SVGIG (reference sequence). V lost 1 base and J 0 bases, leaving 7 bases between the germline ends. CDR3 coding DNA: TGTGCCTGGAGTGGACCAAGCTCCTACGAGCAGTACTTC. Its translation is CAWSGPSSYEQYF.

This clonotype was detected many times. The chain uses TRBV13 and TRBJ2-2; TRBD1 aligns across 10 bases. The CDR3 runs to 16 residues. Trimming cost V 3 bases and J 7 bases; bases outside gene matches: 8. Germline CDR1 is PRHDT and CDR2 is FYEKMQ (reference sequence). CDR3 bases: TGTGCCAGCAGCTTGACTGGGACAGGGGCTGGCGGGGAGCTGTTTTTT. Its translation is CASSLTGTGAGGELFF.

This clonotype was detected many times. The V call is TRBV12-3 or TRBV12-4, the J call TRBJ2-1; TRBD2 matches at 10 bases. V was clipped by 2 bases and J by 8 bases; unmatched bases: 6. CDR3 size: 15 residues. CDR3 residues: CASSLTVAGGDEQFF. In nucleotides, the CDR3 is TGTGCCAGCAGTTTAACGGTAGCGGGAGGTGATGAGCAGTTCTTC.

The rearrangement links TRBV29-1 to TRBJ2-2, with 9 bases identical to TRBD1. CDR3 length: 14 residues. Germline V gene data show CDR1 as SQVTM and CDR2 as ANQGSEA. V shed 7 bases and J 3 bases; nucleotides not matched to a gene: 6. CDR3 protein: CSAGDRDYTGELFF. As DNA, the CDR3 is TGCAGCGCGGGGGACAGGGACTACACCGGGGAGCTGTTTTTT.

This clonotype was recorded at least ten times. This chain joins TRBV20-1 and TRBJ1-1; D possibly corresponds to TRBD1 (6 bases). The ends were cut back, 3 bases at V and 6 bases at J, with 14 bases in the middle. The CDR3 contains 13 residues. CDR1 and CDR2 (germline): DFQATT, SNEGSKA (reference sequence). DNA of the CDR3: TGCAGTGCTAGCTTAGGGGGTATCGCTGAAGCTTTCTTT. Translated, it gives CSASLGGIAEAFF.

The V gene is TRBV28, the J gene TRBJ1-5; D uncertain. The V and J ends lost 7 bases and 2 bases respectively, with 9 bases between them. CDR1 is MDHEN and CDR2 is SYDVKM in the germline V gene. The CDR3 loop spans 13 amino acids. CDR3 region: CASTLARNQPQHF. Written as DNA, the CDR3 is TGTGCCAGCACATTGGCCCGCAATCAGCCCCAGCATTTT.

This chain connects TRBV5-1 to TRBJ2-6, with 7 bases aligning to TRBD1. The CDR3 totals 16 residues. Germline V gene lookup returns CDR1 SGHRS and CDR2 YFSETQ. The V and J ends lost 2 bases and 2 bases, in that order; junction bases with no gene match: 4. The CDR3 here is CASSFWGTAGANVLTF. The CDR3 coding sequence is TGCGCCAGCAGCTTTTGGGGGACAGCTGGGGCCAACGTCCTGACTTTC.

The table lists this clonotype with many counts. The V gene is TRBV7-9, the J gene TRBJ2-5, with a tentative D call TRBD1 (5 bases). The CDR3 consists of 13 residues. Germline V gene lookup returns CDR1 SEHNR and CDR2 FQNEAQ (reference sequence). Trimming left V 6 bases short and J 1 base short, with 9 bases between. The CDR3 coding sequence is TGTGCCAGCAGTTTGGACACCCAAGAGACCCAGTACTTC. This encodes CASSLDTQETQYF.

This clonotype occurred many times. The V call is TRBV29-1, the J call TRBJ2-2; D is unclear. The CDR3 has 14 residues. V was shortened by 4 bases and J by 5 bases, with 14 bases between the two germline ends. Germline V CDR1 and CDR2: SQVTM, ANQGSEA. This CDR3 is CSVGVGFLTGELFF. In DNA, the CDR3 is TGCAGCGTTGGTGTAGGCTTCTTGACCGGGGAGCTGTTTTTT.